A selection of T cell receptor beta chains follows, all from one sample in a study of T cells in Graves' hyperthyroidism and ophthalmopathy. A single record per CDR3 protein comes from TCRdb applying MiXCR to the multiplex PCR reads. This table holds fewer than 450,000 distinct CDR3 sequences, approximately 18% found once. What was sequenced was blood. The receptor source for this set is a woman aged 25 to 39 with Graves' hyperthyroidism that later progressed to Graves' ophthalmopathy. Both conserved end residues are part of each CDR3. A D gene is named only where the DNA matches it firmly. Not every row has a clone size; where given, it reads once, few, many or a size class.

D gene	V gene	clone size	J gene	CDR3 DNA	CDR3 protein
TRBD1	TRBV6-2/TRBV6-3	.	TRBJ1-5	TGTGCCAGCAATATGAACCGGGACAGGGGGCCTATTGGTCAGCCCCAGCATTTT	CASNMNRDRGPIGQPQHF
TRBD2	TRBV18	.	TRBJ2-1	TGTGCCAGCTCACCTACAACTAGCGGGGGTTACAATGAGCAGTTCTTC	CASSPTTSGGYNEQFF
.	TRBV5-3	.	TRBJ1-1	TGTGCCAGCAGCGAGAGTTCAGGGGCCACTGAAGCTTTCTTT	CASSESSGATEAFF
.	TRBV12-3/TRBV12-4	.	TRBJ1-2	TGTGCCAGCAGTTTTTTTGGGGAGGAGAGCTACACCTTC	CASSFFGEESYTF
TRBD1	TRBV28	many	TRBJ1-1	TGTGCCAGCGGATCCCCCGGGACAGGGAGGGCTTTCTTT	CASGSPGTGRAFF
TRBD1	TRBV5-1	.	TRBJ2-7	TGCGCCAGCAGCCCTACTTCGGGACAGGCCTACGAGCAGTACTTC	CASSPTSGQAYEQYF
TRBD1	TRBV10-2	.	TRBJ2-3	TGCGCCAACTTTCGGACAGGGCCAGATACGCAGTATTTT	CANFRTGPDTQYF
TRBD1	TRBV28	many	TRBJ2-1	TGTGCCAGCAGTCAACTAGAGGACAGGGGATACAATGAGCAGTTCTTC	CASSQLEDRGYNEQFF
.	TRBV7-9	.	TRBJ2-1	TGTGCCAGCAGCCACACTGACAATGAGCAGTTCTTC	CASSHTDNEQFF
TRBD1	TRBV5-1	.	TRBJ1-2	TGCGCCAGCAGACAAGGGACAGGACTAGGCTATGGCTACACCTTC	CASRQGTGLGYGYTF
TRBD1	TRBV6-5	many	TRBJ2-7	TGTGCCAGCAGTTACCGATCCGGGACAGGTGGCGGCGAGCAGTACTTC	CASSYRSGTGGGEQYF
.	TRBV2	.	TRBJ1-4	TGTGCCAGCAGTGAATGTAGTTGGGGAACTAATGAAAAACTGTTTTTT	CASSECSWGTNEKLFF
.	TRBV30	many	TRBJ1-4	TGTGCCTGGACCCTAGGAGGAACTAATGAAAAACTGTTTTTT	CAWTLGGTNEKLFF
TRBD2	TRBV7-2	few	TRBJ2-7	TGTGCCAGCAGCTTAGGACTAGCGGGAGGGTACTACGAGCAGTACTTC	CASSLGLAGGYYEQYF
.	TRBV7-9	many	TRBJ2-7	TGTGCCAGCAGCCCTAAAGACTCTAACTTCTACGAGCAGTACTTC	CASSPKDSNFYEQYF